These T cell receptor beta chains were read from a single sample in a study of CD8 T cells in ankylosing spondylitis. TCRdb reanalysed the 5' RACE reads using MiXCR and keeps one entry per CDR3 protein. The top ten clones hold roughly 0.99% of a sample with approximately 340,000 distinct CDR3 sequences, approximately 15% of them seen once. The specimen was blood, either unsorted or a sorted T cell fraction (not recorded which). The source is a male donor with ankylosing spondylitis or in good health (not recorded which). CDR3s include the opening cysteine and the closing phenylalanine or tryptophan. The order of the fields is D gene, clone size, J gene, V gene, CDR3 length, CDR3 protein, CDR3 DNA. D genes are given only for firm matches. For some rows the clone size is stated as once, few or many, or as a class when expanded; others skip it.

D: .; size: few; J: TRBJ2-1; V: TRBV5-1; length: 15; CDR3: CASSLTAGSYNEQFF; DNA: TGCGCCAGCAGCTTGACGGCGGGTTCCTACAATGAGCAGTTCTTC
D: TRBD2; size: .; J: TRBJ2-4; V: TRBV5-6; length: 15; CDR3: CASSFRRGEGNIQYF; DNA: TGTGCCAGCAGCTTCCGTCGCGGGGAGGGAAACATTCAGTACTTC
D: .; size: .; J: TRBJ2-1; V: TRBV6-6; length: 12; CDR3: CASSSLGTSQFF; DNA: TGTGCCAGCAGTTCTTTAGGGACTTCCCAGTTCTTC
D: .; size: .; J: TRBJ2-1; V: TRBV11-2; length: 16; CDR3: CASQTVRGSSYNEQFF; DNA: TGTGCCAGCCAGACCGTCAGGGGCAGCTCCTACAATGAGCAGTTCTTC
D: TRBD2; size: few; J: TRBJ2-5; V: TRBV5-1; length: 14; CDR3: CASRAGGGPRTQYF; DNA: TGCGCCAGCAGAGCGGGAGGCGGGCCCAGGACCCAGTACTTC
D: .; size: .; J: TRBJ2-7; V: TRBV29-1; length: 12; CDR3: CSVAEGPYEQYF; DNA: TGCAGCGTTGCGGAGGGCCCCTACGAGCAGTACTTC
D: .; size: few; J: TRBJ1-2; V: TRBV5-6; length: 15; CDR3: CASSLAGLPSGGYTF; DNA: TGTGCCAGCAGCTTGGCGGGCCTCCCTTCGGGCGGCTACACCTTC
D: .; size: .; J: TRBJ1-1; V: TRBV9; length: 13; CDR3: CASSVEGGTEAFF; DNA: TGTGCCAGCAGCGTAGAGGGAGGGACTGAAGCTTTCTTT
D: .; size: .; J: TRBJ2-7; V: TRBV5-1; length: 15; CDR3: CASSTYTRVSHEQYF; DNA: TGCGCCAGCAGCACCTATACGCGGGTTTCCCACGAGCAGTACTTC
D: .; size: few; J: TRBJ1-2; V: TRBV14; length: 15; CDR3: CASSQDRGPHFGYTF; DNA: TGTGCCAGCAGCCAAGATCGGGGGCCCCATTTTGGCTACACCTTC
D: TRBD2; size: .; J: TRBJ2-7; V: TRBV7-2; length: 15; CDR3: CASSYRASGSYEQYF; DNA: TGTGCCAGCAGCTACCGGGCTAGCGGCTCCTACGAGCAGTACTTC
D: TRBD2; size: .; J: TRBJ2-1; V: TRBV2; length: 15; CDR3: CASGLAGGGWNEQFF; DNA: TGTGCCAGCGGACTAGCGGGGGGTGGTTGGAATGAGCAGTTCTTC
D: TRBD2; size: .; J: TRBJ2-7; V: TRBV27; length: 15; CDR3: CASSLLAGGPYEQYF; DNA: TGTGCCAGCAGTTTACTAGCGGGAGGGCCTTACGAGCAGTACTTC
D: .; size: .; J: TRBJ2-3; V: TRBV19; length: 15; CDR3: CASSMSVLSTDTQYF; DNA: TGTGCCAGTAGTATGTCCGTCCTCAGCACAGATACGCAGTATTTT
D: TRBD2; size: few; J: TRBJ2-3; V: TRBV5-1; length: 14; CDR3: CASSLLAVGDTQYF; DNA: TGCGCCAGCAGCTTGCTAGCGGTAGGAGATACGCAGTATTTT
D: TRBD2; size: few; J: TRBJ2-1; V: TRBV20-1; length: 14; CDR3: CSGGLAGGSNEQFF; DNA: TGCAGTGGGGGACTAGCGGGAGGTTCCAATGAGCAGTTCTTC
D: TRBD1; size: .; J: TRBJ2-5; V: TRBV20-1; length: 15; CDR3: CCARVWTGGVETQYF; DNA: TGCTGTGCTAGAGTATGGACAGGGGGCGTGGAGACCCAGTACTTC
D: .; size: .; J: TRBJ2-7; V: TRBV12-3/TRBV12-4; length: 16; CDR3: CASSRRGGGGSYEQYF; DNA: TGTGCCAGCAGTCGGCGGGGAGGAGGGGGAAGTTACGAGCAGTACTTC
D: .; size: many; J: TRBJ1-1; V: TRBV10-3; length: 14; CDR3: CAIRRGEGNTEAFF; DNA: TGTGCCATCAGGAGGGGAGAGGGGAACACTGAAGCTTTCTTT
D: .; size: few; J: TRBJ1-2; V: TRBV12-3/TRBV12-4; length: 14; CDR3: CASSPGGGSYGYTF; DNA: TGTGCCAGCAGCCCTGGGGGGGGCAGCTATGGCTACACCTTC
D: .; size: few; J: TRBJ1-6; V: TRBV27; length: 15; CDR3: CASSSGTFRNSPLHF; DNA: TGTGCCAGCAGTTCCGGGACATTCCGGAATTCACCCCTCCACTTT
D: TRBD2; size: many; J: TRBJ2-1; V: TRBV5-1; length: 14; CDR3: CASSLVAGGNEQFF; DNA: TGCGCCAGCAGCTTGGTAGCGGGCGGAAATGAGCAGTTCTTC
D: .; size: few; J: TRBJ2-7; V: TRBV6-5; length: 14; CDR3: CASSFPDGRYEQYF; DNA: TGTGCCAGCAGTTTCCCCGACGGCAGATACGAGCAGTACTTC
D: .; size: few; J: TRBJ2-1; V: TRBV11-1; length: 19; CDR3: CASSPISSQDRSSYNEQFF; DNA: TGTGCCAGCAGCCCTATATCCTCCCAGGACCGCAGCTCCTACAATGAGCAGTTCTTC
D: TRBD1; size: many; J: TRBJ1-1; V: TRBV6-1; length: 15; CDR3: CASRHPGQMNTEAFF; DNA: TGTGCCAGCAGACACCCGGGACAGATGAACACTGAAGCTTTCTTT